What follows is one TCR beta chain and its context. This entry comes from a study of PD-L1 blockade in urothelial cancer. Libraries were prepared by immunoSEQ multiplex PCR; TCRdb keeps only in-frame clonotypes and omits some of them. The table shows about 29,000 clones, with approximately 87% occurring only once. Germline-derived CDR1 and CDR2 are SNHLY and FYNNEI. The CDR3 runs 17 residues. V shed 2 bases, J shed 4 bases, and the junction held 11 bases outside the gene matches. The origin of this receptor is a man over 45 with urothelial cancer. The chain joins TRBV2 to TRBJ1-2; 9 positions agree with TRBD1. The source was PBMCs, collected around atezolizumab (anti-PD-L1) treatment. The chain's CDR3 is CASSEPTGGFGVYGYTF. CDR3 bases: TGTGCCAGCAGTGAACCCACAGGGGGCTTCGGCGTCTATGGCTACACCTTC.